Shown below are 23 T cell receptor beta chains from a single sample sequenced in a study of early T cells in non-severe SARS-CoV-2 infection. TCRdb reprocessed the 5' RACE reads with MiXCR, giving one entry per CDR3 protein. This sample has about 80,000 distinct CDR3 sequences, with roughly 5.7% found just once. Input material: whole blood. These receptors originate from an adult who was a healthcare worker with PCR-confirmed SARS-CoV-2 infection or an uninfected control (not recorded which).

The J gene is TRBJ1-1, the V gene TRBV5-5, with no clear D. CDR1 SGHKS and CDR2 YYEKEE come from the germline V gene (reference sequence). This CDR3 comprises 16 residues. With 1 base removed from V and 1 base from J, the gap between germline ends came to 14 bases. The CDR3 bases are TGTGCCAGCAGCTTGTTTCCCACACGAGGGAACACTGAAGCTTTCTTT. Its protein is CASSLFPTRGNTEAFF.

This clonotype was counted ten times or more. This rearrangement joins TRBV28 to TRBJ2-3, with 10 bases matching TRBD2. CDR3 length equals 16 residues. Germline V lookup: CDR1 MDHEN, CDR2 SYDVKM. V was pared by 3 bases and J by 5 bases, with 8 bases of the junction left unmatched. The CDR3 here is CASSFSSRLAGDTQYF. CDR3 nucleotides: TGTGCCAGCAGTTTCAGTTCCCGACTAGCGGGAGATACGCAGTATTTT. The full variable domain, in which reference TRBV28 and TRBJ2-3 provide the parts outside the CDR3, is DVKVTQSSRYLVKRTGEKVFLECVQDMDHENMFWYRQDPGLGLRLIYFSYDVKMKEKGDIPEGYSVSREKKERFSLILESASTNQTSMYLCASSFSSRLAGDTQYFGPGTRLTVL.

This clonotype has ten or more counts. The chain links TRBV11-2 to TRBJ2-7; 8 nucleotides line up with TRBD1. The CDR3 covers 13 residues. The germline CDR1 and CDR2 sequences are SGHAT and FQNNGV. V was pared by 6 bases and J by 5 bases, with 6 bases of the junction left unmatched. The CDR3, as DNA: TGTGCCAGCAGTAGAGGACAGGGCCACGAGCAGTACTTC. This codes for CASSRGQGHEQYF.

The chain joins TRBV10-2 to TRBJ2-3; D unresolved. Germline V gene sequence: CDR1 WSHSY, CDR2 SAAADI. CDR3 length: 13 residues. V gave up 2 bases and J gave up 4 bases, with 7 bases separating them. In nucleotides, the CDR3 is TGCGCCAGCAGTGAGGTGCCTCCAGATACGCAGTATTTT. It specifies CASSEVPPDTQYF.

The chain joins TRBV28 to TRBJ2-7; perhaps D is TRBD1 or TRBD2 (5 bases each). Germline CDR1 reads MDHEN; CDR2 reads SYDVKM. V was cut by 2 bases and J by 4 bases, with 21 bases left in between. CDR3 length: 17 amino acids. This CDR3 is CASSLVGGGRSLYEQYF. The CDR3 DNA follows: TGTGCCAGCAGTTTAGTCGGTGGGGGACGGAGCCTATACGAGCAGTACTTC.

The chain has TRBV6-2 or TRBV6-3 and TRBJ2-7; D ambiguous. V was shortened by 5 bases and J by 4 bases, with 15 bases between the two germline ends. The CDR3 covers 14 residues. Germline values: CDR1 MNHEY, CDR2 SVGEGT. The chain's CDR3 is CASSLSEARYEQYF. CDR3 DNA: TGTGCCAGCAGTCTCTCAGAGGCCAGGTACGAGCAGTACTTC.

The chain's CDR3 is CASTRGQGLDGYTF. DNA for the CDR3: TGTGCCAGCACCAGGGGACAGGGGCTGGACGGCTACACCTTC. The V gene is TRBV7-2, the J gene TRBJ1-2; 10 bases fit TRBD1. CDR3 length equals 14 residues. The V and J ends lost 7 bases and 8 bases, in that order; junction bases with no gene match: 10. Germline V gene sequence: CDR1 SGHTA, CDR2 FQGNSA.

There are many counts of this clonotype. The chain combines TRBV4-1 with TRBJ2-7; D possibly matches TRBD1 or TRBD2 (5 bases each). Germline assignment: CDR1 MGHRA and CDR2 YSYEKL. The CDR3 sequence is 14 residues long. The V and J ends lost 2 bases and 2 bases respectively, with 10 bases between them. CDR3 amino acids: CASSQPGRAYEQYF. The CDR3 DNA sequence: TGCGCCAGCAGCCAACCGGGACGGGCCTACGAGCAGTACTTC.

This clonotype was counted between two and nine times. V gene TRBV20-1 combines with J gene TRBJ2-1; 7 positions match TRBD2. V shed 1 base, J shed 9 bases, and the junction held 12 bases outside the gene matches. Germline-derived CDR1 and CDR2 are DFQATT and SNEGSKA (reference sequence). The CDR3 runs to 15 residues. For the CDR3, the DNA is TGCAGTGCTAGAGCGGCGGGAGCCATAGGTGGTGAGCAGTTCTTC. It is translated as CSARAAGAIGGEQFF.

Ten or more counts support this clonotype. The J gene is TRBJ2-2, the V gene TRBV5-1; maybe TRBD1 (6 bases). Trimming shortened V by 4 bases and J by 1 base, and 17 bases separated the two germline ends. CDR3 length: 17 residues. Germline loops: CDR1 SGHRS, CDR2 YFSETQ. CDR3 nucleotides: TGCGCCAGCAGCACACGGACTGGACAGTTGAACACCGGGGAGCTGTTTTTT. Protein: CASSTRTGQLNTGELFF.

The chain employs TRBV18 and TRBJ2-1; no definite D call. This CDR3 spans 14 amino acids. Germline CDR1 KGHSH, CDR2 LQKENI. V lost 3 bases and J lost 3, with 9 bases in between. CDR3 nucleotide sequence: TGTGCCAGCTCACCGGCTTCAAACTACAATGAGCAGTTCTTC. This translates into CASSPASNYNEQFF.

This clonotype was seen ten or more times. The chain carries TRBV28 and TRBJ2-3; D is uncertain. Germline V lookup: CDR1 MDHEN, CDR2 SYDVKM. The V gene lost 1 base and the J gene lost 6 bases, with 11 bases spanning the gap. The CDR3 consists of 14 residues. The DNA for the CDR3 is TGTGCCAGCAGTTTATTGTCCAACGAGGATACGCAGTATTTT. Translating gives CASSLLSNEDTQYF.

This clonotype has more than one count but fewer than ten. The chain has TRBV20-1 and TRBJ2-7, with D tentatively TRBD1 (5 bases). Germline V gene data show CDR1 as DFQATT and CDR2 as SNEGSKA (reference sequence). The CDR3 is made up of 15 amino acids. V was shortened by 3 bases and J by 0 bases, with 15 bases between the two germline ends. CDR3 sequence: CSASPGQGVSYEQYF. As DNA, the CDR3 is TGCAGTGCTAGCCCAGGGCAGGGTGTCTCCTACGAGCAGTACTTC.

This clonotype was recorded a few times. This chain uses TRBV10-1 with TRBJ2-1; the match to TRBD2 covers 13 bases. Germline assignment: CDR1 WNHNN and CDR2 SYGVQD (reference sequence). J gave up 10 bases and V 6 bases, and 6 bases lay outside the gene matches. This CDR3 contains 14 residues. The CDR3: CASRPGLAGPEQFF. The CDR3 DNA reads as TGCGCCAGCAGGCCGGGACTAGCGGGGCCAGAGCAGTTCTTC.

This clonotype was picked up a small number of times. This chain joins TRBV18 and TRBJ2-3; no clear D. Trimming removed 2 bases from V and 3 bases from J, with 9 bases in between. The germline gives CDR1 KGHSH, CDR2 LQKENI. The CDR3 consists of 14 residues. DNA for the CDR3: TGTGCCAGCTCACCATACAAGCAGACAGATACGCAGTATTTT. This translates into CASSPYKQTDTQYF.

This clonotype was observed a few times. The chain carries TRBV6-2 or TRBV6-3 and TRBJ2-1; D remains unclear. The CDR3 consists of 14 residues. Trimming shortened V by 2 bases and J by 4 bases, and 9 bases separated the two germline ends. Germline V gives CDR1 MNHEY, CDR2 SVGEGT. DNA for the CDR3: TGTGCCAGCAGTTACAATCCGGGTTACAATGAGCAGTTCTTC. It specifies CASSYNPGYNEQFF.

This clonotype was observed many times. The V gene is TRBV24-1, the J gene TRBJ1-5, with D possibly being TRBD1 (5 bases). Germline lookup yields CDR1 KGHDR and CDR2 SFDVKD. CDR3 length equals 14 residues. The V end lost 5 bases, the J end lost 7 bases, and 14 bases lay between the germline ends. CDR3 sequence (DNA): TGTGCCACCAGTGTGTACAGGATAAAGCAGCCCCAGCATTTT. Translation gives CATSVYRIKQPQHF.

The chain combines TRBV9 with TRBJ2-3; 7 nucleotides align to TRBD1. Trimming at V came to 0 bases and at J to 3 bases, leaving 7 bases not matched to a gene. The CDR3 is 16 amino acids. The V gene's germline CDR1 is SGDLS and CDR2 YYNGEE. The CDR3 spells CASSVGLQGVTDTQYF. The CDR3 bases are TGTGCCAGCAGCGTAGGTTTGCAGGGGGTTACAGATACGCAGTATTTT.

Here the CDR3 DNA reads TGTGCCAGCAGTTACCAGAGCGGAGCCGGGCTCCTCCACTTT. Its translation: CASSYQSGAGLLHF. V usage is TRBV6-5 and J usage is TRBJ1-6; no definite D call. Trimming removed 2 bases from V and 15 bases from J, with 17 bases in between. CDR1 and CDR2 (germline): MNHEY, SVGAGI. CDR3 length: 14 residues.

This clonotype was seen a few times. In DNA, the CDR3 is TGTGCCAGCAGCGCCCGAACCTCCTCAACTAATGAAAAACTGTTTTTT. It translates to CASSARTSSTNEKLFF. V and J are TRBV7-8 and TRBJ1-4; D call uncertain. The V gene lost 5 bases and the J gene lost 0 bases, with 13 bases spanning the gap. The CDR3 has 16 residues. Germline CDR1 SGHVS, CDR2 FQNEAQ.

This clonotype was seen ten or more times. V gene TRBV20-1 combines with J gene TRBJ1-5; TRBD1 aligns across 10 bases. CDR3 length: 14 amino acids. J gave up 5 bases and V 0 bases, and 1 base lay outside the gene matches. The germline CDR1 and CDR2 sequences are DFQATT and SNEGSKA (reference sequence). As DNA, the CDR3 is TGCAGTGCTAGAGAGGACAGGGGGTATCAGCCCCAGCATTTT. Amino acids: CSAREDRGYQPQHF.

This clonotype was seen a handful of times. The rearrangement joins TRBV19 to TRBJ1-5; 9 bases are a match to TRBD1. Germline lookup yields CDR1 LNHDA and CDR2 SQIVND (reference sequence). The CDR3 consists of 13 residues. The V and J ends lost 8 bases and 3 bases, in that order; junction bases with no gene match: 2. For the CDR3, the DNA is TGTGCCAGTCGGACAGGGGACAATCAGCCCCAGCATTTT. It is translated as CASRTGDNQPQHF.

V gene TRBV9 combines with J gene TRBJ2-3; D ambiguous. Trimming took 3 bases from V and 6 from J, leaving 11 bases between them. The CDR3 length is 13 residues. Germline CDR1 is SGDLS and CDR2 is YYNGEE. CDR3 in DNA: TGTGCCAGCAGCGCCCGTTGGATGGATACGCAGTATTTT. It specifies CASSARWMDTQYF.